This T cell receptor (beta chain) was captured in a study of blood T cells in healthy people across ages. On the study more broadly: Through template switching, about one barcoded beta molecule was captured per two T cells, as measured in model experiments.

On this clonotype: Its antigen is currently unknown.

Per-sample PBMC isolation yielded at least 6 million cells. Broader study findings: Diversity was higher, and naive CD4+ cells more numerous, in long-lived donors than in aged donors. Without sorted subsets, naive and antigen-experienced compartments could not be conclusively compared.

PCR was performed a second time for 7 to 11 cycles using a sample-barcoded 5' primer and a J-beta primer mix. MiXCR, applied by TCRdb to the 5' RACE reads, yields one record per CDR3 protein. The sample includes approximately 1,000,000 distinct CDR3 sequences, under 45% seen only once; the top ten take around 18%. The TCR comes from a woman aged 55-70 years in good health. The sample was blood.

CDR3 residues: CASRRDIRETQYF. The CDR3 nucleotides read TGTGCCAGCAGACGGGACATCCGGGAGACCCAGTACTTC. The chain combines TRBV12-3 or TRBV12-4 with TRBJ2-4; D possibly corresponds to TRBD1 (6 bases). The last part of the DNA fits TRBJ2-5 better; the J call may be wrong. CDR3 size: 13 residues.